Described below is a single TCR beta chain sequence and its context. Its matching antigen is unknown. The data were taken from a study of cytomegalovirus exposure and HLA in healthy donors. PCR used 60 Vbeta primers and 13 Jbeta primers. In the original processing: The authors later counted roughly 87 million unique TCR beta chains, roughly 11 million of them shared. TCRdb's table, derived via immunoSEQ multiplex PCR, lists solely in-frame clones and lacks some. That table is the source of V, J and clone size, and D and trimming were worked out from the DNA. Here the sample spans fewer than 200,000 clones, around 69% being singletons. The CDR3 runs to 17 residues. Trimming cost V 4 bases and J 2 bases; bases outside gene matches: 6. The germline V gene encodes CDR1 MGHRA and CDR2 YSYEKL. Regarding the study as a whole: HLA allele associations emerged for under 20,000 TCR beta sequences in a later analysis, at 0.05 false discovery rate. Most observed TCR sequences were rare, whereas some public TCRs were detected in many donors.

Regarding donors, all were healthy bone marrow donors. This receptor was taken from a woman aged 30 to 39 in good health and CMV-seronegative. The chain carries TRBV4-1 and TRBJ1-4; 11 bases match TRBD1. The sample taken for sequencing was PBMCs. The CDR3: CASSLRDRGTTNEKLFF. For the CDR3, the DNA is TGCGCCAGCAGCCTCCGGGACAGGGGGACTACTAATGAAAAACTGTTTTTT.